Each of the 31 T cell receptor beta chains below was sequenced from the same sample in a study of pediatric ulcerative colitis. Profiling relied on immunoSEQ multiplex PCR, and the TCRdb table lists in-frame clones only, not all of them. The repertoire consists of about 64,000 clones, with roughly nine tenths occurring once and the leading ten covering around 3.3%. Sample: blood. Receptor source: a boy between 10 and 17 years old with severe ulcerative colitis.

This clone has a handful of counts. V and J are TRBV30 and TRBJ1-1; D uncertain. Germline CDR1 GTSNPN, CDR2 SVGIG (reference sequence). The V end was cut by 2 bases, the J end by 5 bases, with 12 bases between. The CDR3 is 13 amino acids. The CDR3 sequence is CAWSYQRGTEAFF. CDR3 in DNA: TGTGCCTGGAGTTATCAACGAGGGACTGAAGCTTTCTTT.

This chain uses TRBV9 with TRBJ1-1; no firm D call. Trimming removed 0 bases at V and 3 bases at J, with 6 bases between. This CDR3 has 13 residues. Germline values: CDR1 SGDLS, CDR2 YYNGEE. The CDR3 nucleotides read TGTGCCAGCAGCGTAGCTATCGACACTGAAGCTTTCTTT. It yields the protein CASSVAIDTEAFF.

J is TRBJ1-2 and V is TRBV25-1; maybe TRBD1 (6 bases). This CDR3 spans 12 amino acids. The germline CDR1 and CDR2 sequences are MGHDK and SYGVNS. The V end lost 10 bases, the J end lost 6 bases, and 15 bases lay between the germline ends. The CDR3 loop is CATRAGADGYTF. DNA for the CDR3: TGTGCCACCCGGGCAGGGGCCGATGGCTACACCTTC.

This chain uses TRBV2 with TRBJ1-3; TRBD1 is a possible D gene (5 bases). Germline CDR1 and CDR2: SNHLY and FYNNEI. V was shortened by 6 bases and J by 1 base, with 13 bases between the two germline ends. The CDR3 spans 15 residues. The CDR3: CASSEDTLSGNTIYF. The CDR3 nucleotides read TGTGCCAGCAGCGAGGACACTCTATCTGGAAACACCATATATTTT. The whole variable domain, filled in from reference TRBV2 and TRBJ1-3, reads EPEVTQTPSHQVTQMGQEVILRCVPISNHLYFYWYRQILGQKVEFLVSFYNNEISEKSEIFDDQFSVERPDGSNFTLKIRSTKLEDSAMYFCASSEDTLSGNTIYFGEGSWLTVV.

Here the CDR3 DNA reads TGCGCCAGCAGCTCCGACAGTTTGGTGCTTTACAATGAGCAGTTCTTC. Amino acids: CASSSDSLVLYNEQFF. The rearrangement links TRBV5-1 to TRBJ2-1, with D possibly being TRBD1 (5 bases). CDR1 and CDR2 from the germline V gene are SGHRS and YFSETQ. With 3 bases removed from V and 4 bases from J, the gap between germline ends came to 17 bases. The CDR3 is 16 residues long.

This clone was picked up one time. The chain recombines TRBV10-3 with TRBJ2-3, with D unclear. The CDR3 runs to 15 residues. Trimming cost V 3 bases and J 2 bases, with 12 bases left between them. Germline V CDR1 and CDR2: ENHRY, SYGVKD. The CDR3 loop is CAISDSPPITDTQYF. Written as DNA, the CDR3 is TGTGCCATCAGTGACAGTCCTCCCATCACAGATACGCAGTATTTT.

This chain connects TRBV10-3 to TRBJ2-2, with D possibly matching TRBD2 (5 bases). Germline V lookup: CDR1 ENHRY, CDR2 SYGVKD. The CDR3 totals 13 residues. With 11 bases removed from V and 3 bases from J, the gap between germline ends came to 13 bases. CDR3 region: CAARSSDTGELFF. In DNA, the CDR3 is TGTGCCGCCAGGAGTAGCGACACCGGGGAGCTGTTTTTT.

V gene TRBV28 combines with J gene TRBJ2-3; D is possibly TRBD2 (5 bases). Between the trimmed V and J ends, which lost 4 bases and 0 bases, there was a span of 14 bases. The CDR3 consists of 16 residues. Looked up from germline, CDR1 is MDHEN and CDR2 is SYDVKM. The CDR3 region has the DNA TGTGCCAGCAGTTCTTGGACTGAAAAAAGCACAGATACGCAGTATTTT. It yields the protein CASSSWTEKSTDTQYF.

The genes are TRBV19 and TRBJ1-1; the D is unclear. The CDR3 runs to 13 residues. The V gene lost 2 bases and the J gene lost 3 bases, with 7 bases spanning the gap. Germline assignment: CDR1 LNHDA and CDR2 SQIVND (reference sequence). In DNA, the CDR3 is TGTGCCAGTAGTATAAGGCAGGACACTGAAGCTTTCTTT. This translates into CASSIRQDTEAFF.

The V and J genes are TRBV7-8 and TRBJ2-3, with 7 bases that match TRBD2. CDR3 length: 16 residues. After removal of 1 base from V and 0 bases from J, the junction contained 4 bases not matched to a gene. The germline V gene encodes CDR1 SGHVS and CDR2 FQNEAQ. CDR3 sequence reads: CASSLELATSTDTQYF. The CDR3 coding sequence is TGTGCCAGCAGCTTAGAACTAGCGACTAGCACAGATACGCAGTATTTT.

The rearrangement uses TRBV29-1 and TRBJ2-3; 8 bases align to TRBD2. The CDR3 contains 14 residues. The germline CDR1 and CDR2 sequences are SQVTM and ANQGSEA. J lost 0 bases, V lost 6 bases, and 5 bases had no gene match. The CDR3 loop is CSVATSGSTDTQYF. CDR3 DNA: TGCAGCGTCGCTACTAGCGGAAGCACAGATACGCAGTATTTT.

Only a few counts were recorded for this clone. The CDR3 here is CASSLGREDGYTF. As DNA, the CDR3 is TGTGCCAGCAGCTTGGGCAGGGAAGATGGCTACACCTTC. This chain links TRBV13 with TRBJ1-2; D might be TRBD1 (5 bases). Trimming removed 3 bases from V and 6 bases from J, with 11 bases in between. The CDR3 runs 13 residues. CDR1 is PRHDT and CDR2 is FYEKMQ in the germline V gene (reference sequence).

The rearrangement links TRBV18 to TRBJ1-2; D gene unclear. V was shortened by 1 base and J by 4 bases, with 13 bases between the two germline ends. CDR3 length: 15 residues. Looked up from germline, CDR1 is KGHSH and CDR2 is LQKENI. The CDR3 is CASSPLSNQPYGYTF. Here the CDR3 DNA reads TGTGCCAGCTCACCACTCTCGAACCAACCCTATGGCTACACCTTC.

CDR3 coding DNA: TGTGCCAGCAGCCGGGGACTGGGGACTAGCACCGGGGAGCTGTTTTTT. Protein product: CASSRGLGTSTGELFF. The gene calls are TRBV14 and TRBJ2-2; 8 bases match TRBD2. J lost 4 bases, V lost 4 bases, and 8 bases had no gene match. Germline CDR1 and CDR2: SGHDN and FVKESK. This CDR3 comprises 16 residues.

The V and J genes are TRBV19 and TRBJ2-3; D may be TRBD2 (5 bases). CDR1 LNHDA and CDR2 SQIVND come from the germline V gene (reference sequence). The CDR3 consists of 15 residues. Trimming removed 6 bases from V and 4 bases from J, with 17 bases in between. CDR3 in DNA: TGTGCCAGTAGCCCTGCGGGCCGATCGGCAGATACGCAGTATTTT. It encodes CASSPAGRSADTQYF.

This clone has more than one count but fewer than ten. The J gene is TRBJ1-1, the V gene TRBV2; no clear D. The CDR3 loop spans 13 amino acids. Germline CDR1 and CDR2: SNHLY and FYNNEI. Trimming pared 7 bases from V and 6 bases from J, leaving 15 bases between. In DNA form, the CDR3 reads TGTGCCAGCACCCCGGGCTCCGGGGCTGAAGCTTTCTTT. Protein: CASTPGSGAEAFF.

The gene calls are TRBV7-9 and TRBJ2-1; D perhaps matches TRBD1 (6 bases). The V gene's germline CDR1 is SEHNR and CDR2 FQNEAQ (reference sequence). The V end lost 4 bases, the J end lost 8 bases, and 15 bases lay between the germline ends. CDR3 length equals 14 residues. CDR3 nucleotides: TGTGCCAGCAGCTGGGAACAGGGTGGGCATGAGCAGTTCTTC. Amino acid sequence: CASSWEQGGHEQFF.

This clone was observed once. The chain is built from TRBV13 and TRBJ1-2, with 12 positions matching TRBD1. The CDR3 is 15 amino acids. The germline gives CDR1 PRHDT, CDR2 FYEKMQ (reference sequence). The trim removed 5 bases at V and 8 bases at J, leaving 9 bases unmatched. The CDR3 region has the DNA TGTGCCAGCAGCCAGGGACAGGGGGCGCAAAGAGGCTACACCTTC. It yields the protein CASSQGQGAQRGYTF.

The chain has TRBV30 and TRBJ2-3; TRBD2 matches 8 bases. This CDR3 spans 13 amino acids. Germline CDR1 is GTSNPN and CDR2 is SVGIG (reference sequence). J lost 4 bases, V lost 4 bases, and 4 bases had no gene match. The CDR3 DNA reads TGTGCCTGGATATCCGGGAGGGCAGATACGCAGTATTTT. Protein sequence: CAWISGRADTQYF.

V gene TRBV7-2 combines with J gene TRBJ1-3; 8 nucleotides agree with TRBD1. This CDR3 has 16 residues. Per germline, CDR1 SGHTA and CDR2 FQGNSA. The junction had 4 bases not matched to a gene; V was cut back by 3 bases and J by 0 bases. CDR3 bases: TGTGCCAGCAGCTTTCTACAGGGGGACTCTGGAAACACCATATATTTT. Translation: CASSFLQGDSGNTIYF.

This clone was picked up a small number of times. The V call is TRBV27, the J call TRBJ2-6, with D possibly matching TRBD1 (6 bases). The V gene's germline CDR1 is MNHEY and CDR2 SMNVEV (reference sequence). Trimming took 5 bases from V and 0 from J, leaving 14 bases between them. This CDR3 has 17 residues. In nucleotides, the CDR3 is TGTGCCAGCAGTCGACAGGTAGCCGTCTCTGGGGCCAACGTCCTGACTTTC. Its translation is CASSRQVAVSGANVLTF.

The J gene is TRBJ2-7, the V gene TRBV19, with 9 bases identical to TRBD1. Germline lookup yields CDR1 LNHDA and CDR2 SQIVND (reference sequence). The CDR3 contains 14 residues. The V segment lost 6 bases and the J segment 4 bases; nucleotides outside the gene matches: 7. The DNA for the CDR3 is TGTGCCAGTAGCACAGGGGGCAAGAAGTACGAGCAGTACTTC. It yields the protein CASSTGGKKYEQYF.

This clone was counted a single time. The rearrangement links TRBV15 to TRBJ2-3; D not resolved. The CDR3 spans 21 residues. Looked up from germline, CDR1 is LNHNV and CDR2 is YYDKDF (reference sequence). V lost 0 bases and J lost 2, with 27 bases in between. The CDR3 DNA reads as TGTGCCACCAGCAGAGATCAGAGGCCAGCTTTGTCCTCCAGGCTCACAGATACGCAGTATTTT. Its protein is CATSRDQRPALSSRLTDTQYF. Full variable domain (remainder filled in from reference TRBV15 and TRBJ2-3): DAMVIQNPRYQVTQFGKPVTLSCSQTLNHNVMYWYQQKSSQAPKLLFHYYDKDFNNEADTPDNFQSRRPNTSFCFLDIRSPGLGDTAMYLCATSRDQRPALSSRLTDTQYFGPGTRLTVL.

Here the CDR3 reads CASSQFWETQYF. The DNA of the CDR3 is TGTGCCAGCAGCCAATTCTGGGAGACCCAGTACTTC. This rearrangement joins TRBV14 to TRBJ2-5; D remains ambiguous. The CDR3 totals 12 residues. The V end was cut by 2 bases, the J end by 5 bases, with 6 bases between. CDR1 SGHDN and CDR2 FVKESK come from the germline V gene. Supplemented by reference TRBV14 and TRBJ2-5, the full variable domain reads EAGVTQFPSHSVIEKGQTVTLRCDPISGHDNLYWYRRVMGKEIKFLLHFVKESKQDESGMPNNRFLAERTGGTYSTLKVQPAELEDSGVYFCASSQFWETQYFGPGTRLLVL.

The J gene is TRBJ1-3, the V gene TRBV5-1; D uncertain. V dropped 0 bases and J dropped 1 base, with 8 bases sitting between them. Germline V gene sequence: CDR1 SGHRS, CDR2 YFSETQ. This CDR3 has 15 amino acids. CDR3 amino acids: CASSLEGSSGNTIYF. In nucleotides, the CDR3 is TGCGCCAGCAGCTTGGAGGGATCGTCTGGAAACACCATATATTTT.

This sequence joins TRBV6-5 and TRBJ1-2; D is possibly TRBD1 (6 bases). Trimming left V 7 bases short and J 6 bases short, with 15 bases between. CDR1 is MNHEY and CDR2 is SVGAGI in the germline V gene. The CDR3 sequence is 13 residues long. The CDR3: CASTLTGLDGYTF. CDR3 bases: TGTGCCAGCACCCTAACAGGGTTAGATGGCTACACCTTC.

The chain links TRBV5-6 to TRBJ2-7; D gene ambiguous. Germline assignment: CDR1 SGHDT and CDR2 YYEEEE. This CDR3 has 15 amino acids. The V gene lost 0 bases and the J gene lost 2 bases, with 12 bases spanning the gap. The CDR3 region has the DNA TGTGCCAGCAGCTTGGCCGGCGGCAGAGCCTACGAGCAGTACTTC. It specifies CASSLAGGRAYEQYF.

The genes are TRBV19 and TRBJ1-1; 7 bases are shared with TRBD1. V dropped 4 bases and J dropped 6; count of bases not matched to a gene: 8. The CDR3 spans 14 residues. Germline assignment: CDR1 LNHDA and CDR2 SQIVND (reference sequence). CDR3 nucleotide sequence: TGTGCCAGTAGTACGCCGGGACAGATAGCTGAAGCTTTCTTT. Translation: CASSTPGQIAEAFF.

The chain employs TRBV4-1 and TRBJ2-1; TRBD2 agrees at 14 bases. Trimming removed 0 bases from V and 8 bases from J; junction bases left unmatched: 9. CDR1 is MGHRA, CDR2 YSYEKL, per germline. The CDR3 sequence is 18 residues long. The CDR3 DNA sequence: TGCGCCAGCAGCCAAGAAAGAGGACTAGCGGGAGGTGTTGATGAGCAGTTCTTC. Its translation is CASSQERGLAGGVDEQFF.

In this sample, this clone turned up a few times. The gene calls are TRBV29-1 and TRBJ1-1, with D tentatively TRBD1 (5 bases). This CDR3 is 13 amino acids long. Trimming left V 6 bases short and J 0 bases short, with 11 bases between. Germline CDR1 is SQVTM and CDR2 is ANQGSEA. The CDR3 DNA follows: TGCAGCGTGACCGGGACCTTGAACACTGAAGCTTTCTTT. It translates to CSVTGTLNTEAFF.

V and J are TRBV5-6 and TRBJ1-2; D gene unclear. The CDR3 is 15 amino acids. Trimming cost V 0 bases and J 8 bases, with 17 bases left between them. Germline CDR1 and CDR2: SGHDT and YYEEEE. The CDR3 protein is CASSLGDPGVRGYTF. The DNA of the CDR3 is TGTGCCAGCAGCTTGGGAGATCCGGGTGTCAGGGGCTACACCTTC.